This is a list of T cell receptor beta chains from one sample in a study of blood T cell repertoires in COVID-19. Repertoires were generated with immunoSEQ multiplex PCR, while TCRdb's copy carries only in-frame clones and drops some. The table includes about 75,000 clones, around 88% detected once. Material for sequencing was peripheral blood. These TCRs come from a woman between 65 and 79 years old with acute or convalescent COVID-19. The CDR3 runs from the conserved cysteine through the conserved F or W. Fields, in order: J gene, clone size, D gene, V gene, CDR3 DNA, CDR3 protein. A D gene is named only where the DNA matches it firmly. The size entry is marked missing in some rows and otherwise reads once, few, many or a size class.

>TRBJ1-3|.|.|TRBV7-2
TGTGCCAGCAGCCAAAACCAGGGGATTCGTAGCTCTGGAAACACCATATATTTT
CASSQNQGIRSSGNTIYF
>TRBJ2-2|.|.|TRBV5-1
TGCGCCAGCAGCCCGTACGCTAGCGACACCGGGGAGCTGTTTTTT
CASSPYASDTGELFF
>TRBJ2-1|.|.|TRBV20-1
TGCAGTTCCGGAGACGCCCCGCAGTTCTTC
CSSGDAPQFF
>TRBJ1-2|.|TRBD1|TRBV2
TGTGCCAGCAGTGAAGTTCTCCAGGGGGCTGATGGCTACACCTTC
CASSEVLQGADGYTF
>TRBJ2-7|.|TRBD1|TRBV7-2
TGTGCCAGCAGCCCCGGGACAGGGGGCCGGCAGTACTTC
CASSPGTGGRQYF
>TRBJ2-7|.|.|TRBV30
TGTGCCTGGAGTGTTCTGTCAGGGGTCTACGAGCAGTACTTC
CAWSVLSGVYEQYF
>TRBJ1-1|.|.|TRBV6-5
TGTGCCAGCAGCCGTACAGGCTACACTGAAGCTTTCTTT
CASSRTGYTEAFF
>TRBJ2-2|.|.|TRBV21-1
TGTGCCAGCAGCAAAGAGGCGGGAATCAACACCGGGGAGCTGTTTTTT
CASSKEAGINTGELFF
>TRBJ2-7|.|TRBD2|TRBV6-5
TGTGCCAGCAGTCGAGTGACTAGCGGCTACGAGCAGTACTTC
CASSRVTSGYEQYF
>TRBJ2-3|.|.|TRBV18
TGTGCCAGCTCACCACCCCCAAGCGGTAGCACAGATACGCAGTATTTT
CASSPPPSGSTDTQYF
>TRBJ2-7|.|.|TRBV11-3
TGTGCCAGCAGCTTAGGACAAGGGGGCGAGCAGTACTTC
CASSLGQGGEQYF
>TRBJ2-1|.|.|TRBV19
TGTGCCAGTAGGCCTAGAAAAACCTCCTACAATGAGCAGTTCTTC
CASRPRKTSYNEQFF
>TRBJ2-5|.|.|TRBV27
TGTGCCAGCAGTTTAAACAGGGAGGAGACCCAGTACTTC
CASSLNREETQYF
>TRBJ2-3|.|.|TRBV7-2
TGTGCCAGCAGCTTAGCGACCGGGACTCGCCGTGGCACAGATACGCAGTATTTT
CASSLATGTRRGTDTQYF
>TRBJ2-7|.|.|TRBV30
TGTGCCTGGAGTCCAGGAATGGACTACGAGCAGTACTTC
CAWSPGMDYEQYF
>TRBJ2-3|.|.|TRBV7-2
TGTGCCAGCAGCTTAGACCCCTACGATACGCAGTATTTT
CASSLDPYDTQYF
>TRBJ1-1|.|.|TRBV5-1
TGCGCCAGCAGCTTCATGACAGGGAACACTGAAGCTTTCTTT
CASSFMTGNTEAFF
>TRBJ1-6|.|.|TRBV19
TGTGCCAGTGAGGCCCGAGGCGCCTATAATTCACCCCTCCACTTT
CASEARGAYNSPLHF
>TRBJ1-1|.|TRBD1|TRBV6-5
TGTGCCAGCAGAGCAGGGGGCTTGAACACTGAAGCTTTCTTT
CASRAGGLNTEAFF
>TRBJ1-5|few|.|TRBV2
TGTGCCAGCAGTGAAGGTGGGGCTAAGGGACAGCCCCAGCATTTT
CASSEGGAKGQPQHF
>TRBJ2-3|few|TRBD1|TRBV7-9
TGTGCCAGCAGCTCCCAGGGGGATTGGACAGATACGCAGTATTTT
CASSSQGDWTDTQYF
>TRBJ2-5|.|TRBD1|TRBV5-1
TGCGCCAGCAGCCACCGCGGTAGGGGACAGGGGGGGGGAGAGACCCAGTACTTC
CASSHRGRGQGGGETQYF
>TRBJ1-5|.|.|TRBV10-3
TGTGCCATCAGTGAGTATCCGGGGAGTCAGCCCCAGCATTTT
CAISEYPGSQPQHF
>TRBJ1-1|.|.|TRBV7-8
TGTGCCAGCAGCATACAGGGAAGTAGCACTGAAGCTTTCTTT
CASSIQGSSTEAFF
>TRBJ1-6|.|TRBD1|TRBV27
TGTGCCAGCGGCTCGGGACAGGGTAATTCACCCCTCCACTTT
CASGSGQGNSPLHF
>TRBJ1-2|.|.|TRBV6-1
TGTGCCAGCAGTGAGACAGGTGACGGCTACACCTTC
CASSETGDGYTF
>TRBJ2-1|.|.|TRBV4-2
TGTGCCAGCAGCCAACAGGTAGGGGCCTACAATGAGCAGTTCTTC
CASSQQVGAYNEQFF
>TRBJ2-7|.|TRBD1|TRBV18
TGTGCCAGCTCATCGGGACAGGGTTACTACGAGCAGTACTTC
CASSSGQGYYEQYF
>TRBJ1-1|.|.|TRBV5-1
TGCGCCAGCAGCTCTGGACAGTTATCTGAAGCTTTCTTT
CASSSGQLSEAFF
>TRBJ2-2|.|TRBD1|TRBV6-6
TGTGCCAGCAGTTTTGGACAGGGGAACACCGGGGAGCTGTTTTTT
CASSFGQGNTGELFF
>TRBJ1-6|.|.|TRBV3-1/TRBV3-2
TGTGCCAGCAGGCCGTCAGGGAACCATTCACCCCTCCACTTT
CASRPSGNHSPLHF
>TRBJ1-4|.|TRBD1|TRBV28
TGTGCCAGCAGGGACAGGGTGGAAAAACTGTTTTTT
CASRDRVEKLFF
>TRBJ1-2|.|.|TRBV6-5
TGTGCCAGCAGCGTCGGGGGGAACCGCCTCTATGGCTACACCTTC
CASSVGGNRLYGYTF
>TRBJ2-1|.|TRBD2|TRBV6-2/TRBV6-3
TGTGCCAGCAGCGAGGCTAGCGGGAGGTCCTACAATGAGCAGTTCTTC
CASSEASGRSYNEQFF
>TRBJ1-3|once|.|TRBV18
TGTGCCAGCTCCGACGACTTCGGTTCTGGAAACACCATATATTTT
CASSDDFGSGNTIYF
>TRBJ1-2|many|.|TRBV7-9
TGTGCCAGCAGCTTAGGAGGGTTGGGCTACACCTTC
CASSLGGLGYTF
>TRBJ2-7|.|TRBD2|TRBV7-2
TGTGCCAGCAGCCGCACCGGACTAGCGGGCCACGAGCAGTACTTC
CASSRTGLAGHEQYF
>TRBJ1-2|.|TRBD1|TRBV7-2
TGTGCCAGCAGCCTGACAGGGTATCAAAACTATGGCTACACCTTC
CASSLTGYQNYGYTF
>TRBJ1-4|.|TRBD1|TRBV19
TGTGCCAGTAGTCGGACCGGGACAGGGGTTGAAAAACTGTTTTTT
CASSRTGTGVEKLFF
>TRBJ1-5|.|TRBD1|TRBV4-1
TGCGCCAGCAGCCAAGAGACAGGGGGAAATCAGCCCCAGCATTTT
CASSQETGGNQPQHF